This T cell receptor (beta chain) was identified during a study of tumor-infiltrating lymphocytes in primary liver carcinoma. Researchers generated TCR beta cDNA from approximately 500 ng of total RNA, relying on a constant-region primer. Investigators got TCR beta libraries out of three nested multiplex PCR rounds, done with slightly modified ARM-PCR. TCRdb redid the calling of the multiplex PCR reads with MiXCR, one entry per CDR3 protein. The sample lists more than 150,000 distinct CDR3 sequences, about 60% seen once, with around three quarters in the top ten. Germline DNA was also extracted, and blood RNA was taken from unsorted whole blood. This clonotype was seen at least ten times. This sequence was found in a man between 35 and 55 years old with primary liver carcinoma and hepatitis B virus infection. The sample consisted of peripheral blood.

The CDR3 DNA reads TGTGCCAGCAGCGCTGCGGGCCTCGGGGATACGCAGTATTTT. Amino acid sequence: CASSAAGLGDTQYF. The chain joins TRBV11-2 to TRBJ2-3, with D possibly being TRBD2 (5 bases). The CDR3 contains 14 residues. CDR1 and CDR2 from the germline V gene are SGHAT and FQNNGV. The V end lost 5 bases, the J end lost 6 bases, and 15 bases lay between the germline ends.